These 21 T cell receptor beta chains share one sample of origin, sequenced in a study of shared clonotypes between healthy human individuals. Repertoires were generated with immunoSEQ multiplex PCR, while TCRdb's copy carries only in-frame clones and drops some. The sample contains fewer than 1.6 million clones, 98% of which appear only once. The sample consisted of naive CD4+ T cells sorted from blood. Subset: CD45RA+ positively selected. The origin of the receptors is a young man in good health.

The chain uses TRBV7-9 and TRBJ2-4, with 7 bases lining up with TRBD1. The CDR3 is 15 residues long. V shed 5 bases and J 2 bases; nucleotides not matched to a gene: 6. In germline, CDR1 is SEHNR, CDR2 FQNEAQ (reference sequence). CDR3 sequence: CASSLGQAPKNIQYF. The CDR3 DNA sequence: TGTGCCAGCAGCCTCGGACAGGCCCCCAAAAACATTCAGTACTTC.

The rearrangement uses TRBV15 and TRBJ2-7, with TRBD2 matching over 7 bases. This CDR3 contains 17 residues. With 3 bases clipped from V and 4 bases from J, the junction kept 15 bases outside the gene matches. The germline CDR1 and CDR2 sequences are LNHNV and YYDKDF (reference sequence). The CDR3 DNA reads TGTGCCACCAGCAGCAGAAGGGGAGGGCCCTCTTTTTACGAGCAGTACTTC. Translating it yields CATSSRRGGPSFYEQYF. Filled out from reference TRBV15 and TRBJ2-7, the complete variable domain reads DAMVIQNPRYQVTQFGKPVTLSCSQTLNHNVMYWYQQKSSQAPKLLFHYYDKDFNNEADTPDNFQSRRPNTSFCFLDIRSPGLGDTAMYLCATSSRRGGPSFYEQYFGPGTRLTVT.

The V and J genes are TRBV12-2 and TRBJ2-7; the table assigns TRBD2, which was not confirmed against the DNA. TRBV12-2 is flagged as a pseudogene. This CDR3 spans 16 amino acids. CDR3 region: CASRLMSGSGTDEQYF. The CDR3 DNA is TGTGCAAGTCGCTTAATGTCAGGTAGCGGGACAGACGAGCAGTACTTC.

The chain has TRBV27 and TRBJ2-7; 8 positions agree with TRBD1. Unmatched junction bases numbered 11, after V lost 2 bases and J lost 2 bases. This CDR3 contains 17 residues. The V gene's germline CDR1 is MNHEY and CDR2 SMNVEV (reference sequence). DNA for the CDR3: TGTGCCAGCAGTTTAGCAGGGGGCAGGGGGCTCACCTACGAGCAGTACTTC. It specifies CASSLAGGRGLTYEQYF.

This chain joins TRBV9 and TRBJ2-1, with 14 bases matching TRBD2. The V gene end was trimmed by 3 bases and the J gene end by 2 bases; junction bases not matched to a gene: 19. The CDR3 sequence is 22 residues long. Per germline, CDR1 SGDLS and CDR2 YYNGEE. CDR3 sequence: CASSAGAPTPGLAGVPYNEQFF. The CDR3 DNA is TGTGCCAGCAGCGCGGGGGCCCCGACACCGGGACTAGCGGGAGTGCCCTACAATGAGCAGTTCTTC.

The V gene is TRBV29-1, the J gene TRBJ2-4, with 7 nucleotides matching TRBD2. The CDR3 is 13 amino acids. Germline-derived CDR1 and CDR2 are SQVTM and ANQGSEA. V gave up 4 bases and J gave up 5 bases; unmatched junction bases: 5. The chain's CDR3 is CSVVGGTENIQYF. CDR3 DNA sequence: TGCAGCGTTGTGGGGGGGACCGAAAACATTCAGTACTTC.

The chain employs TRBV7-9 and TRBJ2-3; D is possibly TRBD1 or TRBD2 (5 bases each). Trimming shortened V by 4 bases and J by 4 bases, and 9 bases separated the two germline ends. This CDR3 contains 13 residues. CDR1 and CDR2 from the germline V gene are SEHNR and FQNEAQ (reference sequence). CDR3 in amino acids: CASSSQGPDTQYF. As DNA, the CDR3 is TGTGCCAGCAGCTCGCAGGGACCAGATACGCAGTATTTT.

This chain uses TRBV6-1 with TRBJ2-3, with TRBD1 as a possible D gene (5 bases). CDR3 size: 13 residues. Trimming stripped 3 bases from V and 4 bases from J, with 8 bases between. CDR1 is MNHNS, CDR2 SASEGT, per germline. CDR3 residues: CASSELRADTQYF. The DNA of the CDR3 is TGTGCCAGCAGTGAGCTCAGGGCAGATACGCAGTATTTT.

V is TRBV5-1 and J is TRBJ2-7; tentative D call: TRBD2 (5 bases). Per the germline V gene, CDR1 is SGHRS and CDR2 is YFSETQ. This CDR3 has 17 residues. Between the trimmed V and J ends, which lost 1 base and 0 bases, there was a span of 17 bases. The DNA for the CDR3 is TGCGCCAGCAGCTTGTACAGCCAAGGAGGTGACTCCTACGAGCAGTACTTC. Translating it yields CASSLYSQGGDSYEQYF.

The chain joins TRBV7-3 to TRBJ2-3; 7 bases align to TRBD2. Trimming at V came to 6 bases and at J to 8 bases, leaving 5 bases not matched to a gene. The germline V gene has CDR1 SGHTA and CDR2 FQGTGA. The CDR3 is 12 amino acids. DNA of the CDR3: TGTGCCAGCAGTAAAGGGGAGGGTACGCAGTATTTT. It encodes CASSKGEGTQYF. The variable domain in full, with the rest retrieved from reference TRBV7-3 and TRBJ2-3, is GAGVSQTPSNKVTEKGKYVELRCDPISGHTALYWYRQSLGQGPEFLIYFQGTGAADDSGLPNDRFFAVRPEGSVSTLKIQRTERGDSAVYLCASSKGEGTQYFGPGTRLTVL.

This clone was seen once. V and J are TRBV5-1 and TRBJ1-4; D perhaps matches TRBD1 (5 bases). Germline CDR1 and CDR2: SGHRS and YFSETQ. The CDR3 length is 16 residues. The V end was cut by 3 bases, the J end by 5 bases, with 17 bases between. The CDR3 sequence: CASSYEYRSRNEKLFF. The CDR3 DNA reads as TGCGCCAGCAGCTACGAATACAGGTCTAGAAATGAAAAACTGTTTTTT. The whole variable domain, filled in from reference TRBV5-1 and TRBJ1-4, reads KAGVTQTPRYLIKTRGQQVTLSCSPISGHRSVSWYQQTPGQGLQFLFEYFSETQRNKGNFPGRFSGRQFSNSRSEMNVSTLELGDSALYLCASSYEYRSRNEKLFFGSGTQLSVL.

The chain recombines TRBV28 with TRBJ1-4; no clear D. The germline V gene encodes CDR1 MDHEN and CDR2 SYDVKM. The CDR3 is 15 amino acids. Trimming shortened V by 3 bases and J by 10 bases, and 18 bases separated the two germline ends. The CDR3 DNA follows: TGTGCCAGCAGTTTCCGGGGTCTGTCAAGTGGAAAACTGTTTTTT. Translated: CASSFRGLSSGKLFF.

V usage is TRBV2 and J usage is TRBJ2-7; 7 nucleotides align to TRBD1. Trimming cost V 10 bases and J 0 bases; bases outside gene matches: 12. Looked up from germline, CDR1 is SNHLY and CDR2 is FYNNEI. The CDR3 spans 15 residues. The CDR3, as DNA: TGTGCCACCACGCTCAGGGGGAATAACTCCTACGAGCAGTACTTC. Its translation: CATTLRGNNSYEQYF.

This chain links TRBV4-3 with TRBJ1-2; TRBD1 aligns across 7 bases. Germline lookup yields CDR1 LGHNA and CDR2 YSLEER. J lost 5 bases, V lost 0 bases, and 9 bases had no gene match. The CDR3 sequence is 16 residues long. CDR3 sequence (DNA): TGCGCCAGCAGCCAAGATCTGACAGGGTTCGATTATGGCTACACCTTC. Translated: CASSQDLTGFDYGYTF.

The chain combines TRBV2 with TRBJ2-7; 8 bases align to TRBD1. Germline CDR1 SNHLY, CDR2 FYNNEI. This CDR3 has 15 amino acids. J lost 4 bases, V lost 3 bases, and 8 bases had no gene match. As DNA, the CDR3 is TGTGCCAGCAGTGATTTTGCCAGGGGGCGTTACGAGCAGTACTTC. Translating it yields CASSDFARGRYEQYF.

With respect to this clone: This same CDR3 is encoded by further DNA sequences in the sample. CDR3 DNA sequence: TGTGCCAGTAGTAGAACAGGGAACACTGAAGCTTTCTTT. It is translated as CASSRTGNTEAFF. The chain uses TRBV19 and TRBJ1-1; possible D gene TRBD1, 5 bases. This CDR3 spans 13 amino acids. V lost 4 bases and J 1 base, leaving 7 bases between the germline ends. Per the germline V gene, CDR1 is LNHDA and CDR2 is SQIVND (reference sequence).

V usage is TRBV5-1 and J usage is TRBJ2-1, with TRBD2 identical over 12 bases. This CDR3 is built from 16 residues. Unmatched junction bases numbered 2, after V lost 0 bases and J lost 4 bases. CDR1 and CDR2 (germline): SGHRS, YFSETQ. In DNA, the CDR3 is TGCGCCAGCAGCTTGGGGACTAGCGGGAAGTACAATGAGCAGTTCTTC. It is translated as CASSLGTSGKYNEQFF.

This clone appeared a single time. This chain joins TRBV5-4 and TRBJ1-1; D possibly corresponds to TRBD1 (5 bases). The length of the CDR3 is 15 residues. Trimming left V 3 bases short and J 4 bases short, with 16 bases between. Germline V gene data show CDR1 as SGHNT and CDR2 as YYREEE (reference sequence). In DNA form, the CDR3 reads TGTGCCAGCAGCTCGCAGGGAGCCCCTGGCACTGAAGCTTTCTTT. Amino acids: CASSSQGAPGTEAFF.

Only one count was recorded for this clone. The CDR3 region is CASSLTGRDSYNEQFF. CDR3 nucleotide sequence: TGTGCCAGCAGCCTTACGGGGCGCGACTCCTACAATGAGCAGTTCTTC. The chain uses TRBV14 and TRBJ2-1; the D gene could be TRBD1 or TRBD2 (5 bases each). Germline-derived CDR1 and CDR2 are SGHDN and FVKESK. This CDR3 is 16 amino acids long. Trimming took off 4 bases at V and 0 bases at J, with 13 bases between the two ends.

DNA of the CDR3: TGTGCCAGCAGCTTAGAAGGGGGACAGGGTTCCTACGAGCAGTACTTC. It codes for CASSLEGGQGSYEQYF. The J gene is TRBJ2-7, the V gene TRBV11-2, with 9 positions matching TRBD1. The CDR3 spans 16 residues. Germline-derived CDR1 and CDR2 are SGHAT and FQNNGV. Trimming cost V 0 bases and J 1 base; bases outside gene matches: 4.

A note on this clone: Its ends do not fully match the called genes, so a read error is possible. In DNA form, the CDR3 reads TGTGCTAGCAGCGCCCAGGCAAGGGGGGATACGCAGTATTTT. It translates to CASSAQARGDTQYF. The chain combines TRBV7-7 with TRBJ2-3; TRBD1 is a possible D gene (6 bases). This CDR3 contains 14 residues. CDR1 and CDR2 from the germline V gene are SSHAT and FNYEAQ (reference sequence).